Each of the 20 T cell receptor beta chains below was sequenced from the same sample in a study of cytomegalovirus exposure and HLA in healthy donors. The primer mix had 60 Vbeta and 13 Jbeta primers. Produced via immunoSEQ multiplex PCR; TCRdb's table is partial and in-frame only. Among approximately 190,000 clones listed, around 85% were seen once. Sequenced material: PBMCs. The receptor set was obtained from a middle-aged man in good health and CMV-seropositive.

This clone was observed a handful of times. The rearrangement uses TRBV6-6 and TRBJ1-3, with a possible D match to TRBD1 (6 bases). Germline V lookup: CDR1 MNHNY, CDR2 SVGAGI (reference sequence). The CDR3 consists of 11 residues. CDR3 DNA: TGTGCAGGGGGAAATGGAAACACCATATATTTT. It translates to CAGGNGNTIYF.

The rearrangement joins TRBV10-2 to TRBJ1-5; D not resolved. Germline-derived CDR1 and CDR2 are WSHSY and SAAADI. The CDR3 sequence is 14 residues long. With 0 bases removed from V and 7 bases from J, the gap between germline ends came to 10 bases. CDR3 sequence reads: CASSESTFGQPQHF. In DNA form, the CDR3 reads TGCGCCAGCAGTGAGTCGACTTTCGGGCAGCCCCAGCATTTT.

In nucleotides, the CDR3 is TGTGCCAGTAGTACGGCGGCCGAGCAGTACTTC. Protein sequence: CASSTAAEQYF. The rearrangement uses TRBV19 and TRBJ2-7, with unresolved D. Looked up from germline, CDR1 is LNHDA and CDR2 is SQIVND (reference sequence). This CDR3 has 11 amino acids. V shed 4 bases and J shed 6 bases, with 7 bases lying between them.

In its sample, this clone is medium-sized. The chain couples TRBV7-9 to TRBJ2-7; D gene unclear. The V end was cut by 6 bases, the J end by 3 bases, with 6 bases between. In germline, CDR1 is SEHNR, CDR2 FQNEAQ (reference sequence). The CDR3 totals 11 residues. CDR3 amino acids: CASSSYYEQYF. Here the CDR3 DNA reads TGTGCCAGCAGTTCTTACTACGAGCAGTACTTC.

V usage is TRBV5-6 and J usage is TRBJ2-3; TRBD2 aligns across 8 bases. CDR3 size: 13 residues. V was clipped by 2 bases and J by 5 bases; unmatched bases: 1. Germline lookup yields CDR1 SGHDT and CDR2 YYEEEE. The CDR3 loop reads CASSLAGEDTQYF. The CDR3 region has the DNA TGTGCCAGCAGCTTAGCGGGGGAAGATACGCAGTATTTT.

V and J are TRBV7-9 and TRBJ2-5; D not certain. V shed 4 bases and J shed 12 bases, with 21 bases lying between them. The CDR3 has 14 amino acids. The germline V gene encodes CDR1 SEHNR and CDR2 FQNEAQ (reference sequence). CDR3 sequence: CASSSSNGWSREYF. The CDR3 DNA reads TGTGCCAGCAGCTCCTCTAACGGGTGGTCACGGGAGTACTTC. Filled out from reference TRBV7-9 and TRBJ2-5, the complete variable domain reads DTGVSQNPRHKITKRGQNVTFRCDPISEHNRLYWYRQTLGQGPEFLTYFQNEAQLEKSRLLSDRFSAERPKGSFSTLEIQRTEQGDSAMYLCASSSSNGWSREYFGPGTRLLVL.

This clone appeared once. A read error may account for a junction end that differs from germline. The rearrangement uses TRBV7-9 and TRBJ1-2; D gene ambiguous. This CDR3 has 15 amino acids. Germline-derived CDR1 and CDR2 are SEHNR and FQNEAQ (reference sequence). DNA for the CDR3: TGTTCCAGCAGCTCGGGAAAGGCACTTAACTATGGCTACACCTTC. Its translation is CSSSSGKALNYGYTF.

The rearrangement uses TRBV10-3 and TRBJ2-1, with unresolved D. This CDR3 contains 12 residues. V was pared by 7 bases and J by 9 bases, with 13 bases between. The germline V gene encodes CDR1 ENHRY and CDR2 SYGVKD. This CDR3 reads CAITTVLGEQFF. The CDR3 nucleotides are TGTGCCATCACCACGGTTCTAGGTGAGCAGTTCTTC.

The rearrangement joins TRBV5-4 to TRBJ1-2; TRBD1 agrees at 9 bases. This CDR3 has 14 residues. CDR1 is SGHNT and CDR2 is YYREEE in the germline V gene (reference sequence). The V and J ends lost 3 bases and 8 bases, in that order; junction bases with no gene match: 8. The CDR3 reads CASSSRTGAAGYTF. Written as DNA, the CDR3 is TGTGCCAGCAGCTCCCGGACAGGGGCGGCCGGCTACACCTTC.

The chain recombines TRBV2 with TRBJ1-5, with D possibly matching TRBD1 (5 bases). This CDR3 is built from 17 residues. Trimming stripped 2 bases from V and 2 bases from J, with 16 bases between. CDR1 is SNHLY and CDR2 is FYNNEI in the germline V gene. The CDR3: CASSEQGGALGNQPQHF. DNA of the CDR3: TGTGCCAGCAGTGAACAGGGCGGGGCGTTGGGCAATCAGCCCCAGCATTTT.

A single count supports this clone. The chain has TRBV29-1 and TRBJ2-2; D is ambiguous. Germline CDR1 is SQVTM and CDR2 is ANQGSEA. The ends were cut back, 6 bases at V and 5 bases at J, with 13 bases in the middle. This CDR3 contains 13 residues. The CDR3 spells CSVSSGGTGELFF. The CDR3 DNA is TGCAGCGTCAGCTCGGGTGGGACCGGGGAGCTGTTTTTT.

The V and J genes are TRBV9 and TRBJ2-2; 7 nucleotides line up with TRBD1. Germline lookup yields CDR1 SGDLS and CDR2 YYNGEE. V dropped 4 bases and J dropped 5; count of bases not matched to a gene: 8. The CDR3 is 15 residues long. The CDR3 DNA is TGTGCCAGCAGCCTGGCAGGGGGTTATACCGGGGAGCTGTTTTTT. Protein product: CASSLAGGYTGELFF.

The J gene is TRBJ2-1, the V gene TRBV4-3; 9 nucleotides match TRBD1. Germline values: CDR1 LGHNA, CDR2 YSLEER. The CDR3 contains 14 residues. The V gene end was trimmed by 4 bases and the J gene end by 5 bases; junction bases not matched to a gene: 3. The CDR3 DNA is TGCGCCAGCAGCCCGGACAGGGGCGACAATGAGCAGTTCTTC. This codes for CASSPDRGDNEQFF.

This clone has more than one count but fewer than ten. This rearrangement joins TRBV6-5 to TRBJ1-1; 9 bases align to TRBD1. Germline V gives CDR1 MNHEY, CDR2 SVGAGI. V lost 6 bases to trimming and J lost 5 bases; unmatched junction nucleotides: 7. The CDR3 has 14 residues. This CDR3 reads CASRGTGRGTEAFF. For the CDR3, the DNA is TGTGCCAGCAGGGGGACAGGGAGGGGGACTGAAGCTTTCTTT.

The chain carries TRBV27 and TRBJ2-7, with TRBD1 matching over 8 bases. V gave up 1 base and J gave up 6 bases; unmatched junction bases: 11. The CDR3 has 16 residues. From germline, CDR1 is MNHEY and CDR2 SMNVEV (reference sequence). The CDR3 loop is CASSLFSGGSRAEQYF. CDR3 nucleotide sequence: TGTGCCAGCAGTTTATTTTCAGGGGGCAGTCGGGCCGAGCAGTACTTC.

CDR3 sequence (DNA): TGTGCCTGGAGTGTAAATGAGAGGACTGAAGCTTTCTTT. It specifies CAWSVNERTEAFF. The V gene is TRBV30, the J gene TRBJ1-1; D is undetermined. Germline values: CDR1 GTSNPN, CDR2 SVGIG (reference sequence). With 0 bases removed from V and 5 bases from J, the gap between germline ends came to 10 bases. This CDR3 contains 13 residues.

This chain links TRBV14 with TRBJ2-5, with D maybe TRBD2 (6 bases). The V gene's germline CDR1 is SGHDN and CDR2 FVKESK. This CDR3 comprises 13 residues. Between the trimmed V and J ends, which lost 4 bases and 5 bases, there was a span of 11 bases. CDR3 nucleotides: TGTGCCAGCAGCCCGACTAGATTGGAGACCCAGTACTTC. Its translation: CASSPTRLETQYF.

The rearrangement uses TRBV9 and TRBJ2-7; 12 bases line up with TRBD2. The length of the CDR3 is 14 residues. J was trimmed by 6 bases and V by 4 bases; bases with no gene match: 5. Germline CDR1 reads SGDLS; CDR2 reads YYNGEE. CDR3 nucleotides: TGTGCCAGCAGCAGCGGACTAGCGGGGATCGAGCAGTACTTC. Translated: CASSSGLAGIEQYF.

This clone was counted a few times. The chain couples TRBV19 to TRBJ1-2; D is ambiguous. Germline V gene sequence: CDR1 LNHDA, CDR2 SQIVND (reference sequence). Trimming took off 3 bases at V and 7 bases at J, with 21 bases between the two ends. The CDR3 covers 16 residues. The CDR3 DNA reads as TGTGCCAGTAGTATCACCTCCGTCGCCTCATCGGGTGGCTACACCTTC. This sequence encodes CASSITSVASSGGYTF.

Written as DNA, the CDR3 is TGCGCCAGCAGTGTAACTAGCGGGGGGAATTACAATGAGCAGTTCTTC. Protein product: CASSVTSGGNYNEQFF. The V call is TRBV10-1, the J call TRBJ2-1, with 12 positions matching TRBD2. Per germline, CDR1 WNHNN and CDR2 SYGVQD (reference sequence). V lost 4 bases, J lost 4 bases, and 5 bases stayed unmatched. This CDR3 spans 16 amino acids.